Below, 23 T cell receptor beta chains from the same sample are listed, as sequenced in a study of a mutant IDH1 vaccine in newly diagnosed glioma. TCRdb's table, derived via immunoSEQ multiplex PCR, lists solely in-frame clones and lacks some. Counted here are tens of thousands of clones, roughly nine tenths occurring once; the ten biggest clones make up approximately 0.6%. No antigen has been identified for these receptors. The time point: week 5, during vaccination. Doses consisted of 300 ug of mutant IDH1 20-mer peptide each, paired with topical imiquimod. The sequenced sample was PBMCs, obtained from a glioma patient whose treatment included an IDH1 peptide vaccine. These receptors originate from a woman aged 45-65 years with glioma.

The CDR3 DNA reads as TGTGCCAGCAGCCTTAGCGAGGAGACCCAGTACTTC. Encoded protein: CASSLSEETQYF. This chain links TRBV5-6 with TRBJ2-5, with a weak D call TRBD2 (5 bases). The CDR3 spans 12 residues. Germline V lookup: CDR1 SGHDT, CDR2 YYEEEE. Trimming left V 4 bases short and J 5 bases short, with 9 bases between.

The count of this clone is one. The chain couples TRBV19 to TRBJ2-1; no clear D. Germline CDR1 reads LNHDA; CDR2 reads SQIVND (reference sequence). There are 16 residues in the CDR3. The V end lost 4 bases, the J end lost 0 bases, and 13 bases lay between the germline ends. The CDR3 loop is CASSTPGRSSYNEQFF. CDR3 DNA: TGTGCCAGTAGTACCCCCGGACGGAGCTCCTACAATGAGCAGTTCTTC.

V and J are TRBV7-9 and TRBJ2-1, with 7 bases aligning to TRBD1. V dropped 7 bases and J dropped 8; count of bases not matched to a gene: 5. Germline-derived CDR1 and CDR2 are SEHNR and FQNEAQ (reference sequence). This CDR3 contains 12 residues. CDR3 region: CASTRQGHEQFF. As DNA, the CDR3 is TGTGCCAGCACCCGACAGGGTCATGAGCAGTTCTTC.

The J gene is TRBJ2-2, the V gene TRBV9; D may be TRBD2 (5 bases). This CDR3 comprises 17 residues. The V and J ends lost 0 bases and 0 bases respectively, with 12 bases between them. The germline CDR1 and CDR2 sequences are SGDLS and YYNGEE. The CDR3 sequence is CASSVERLPANTGELFF. The CDR3 DNA follows: TGTGCCAGCAGCGTAGAGCGGCTACCAGCGAACACCGGGGAGCTGTTTTTT.

The chain employs TRBV19 and TRBJ2-1; D may correspond to TRBD1 or TRBD2 (5 bases each). Germline V gene lookup returns CDR1 LNHDA and CDR2 SQIVND (reference sequence). The V and J ends lost 5 bases and 2 bases respectively, with 16 bases between them. This CDR3 contains 16 residues. DNA of the CDR3: TGTGCCAGTAGTTCCGGGGACGCGTTTGCCTACAATGAGCAGTTCTTC. Its protein product is CASSSGDAFAYNEQFF.

The rearrangement links TRBV5-8 to TRBJ1-4, with D hard to call. This CDR3 spans 15 amino acids. Germline V gene sequence: CDR1 SGHTS, CDR2 YDEGEE. V was clipped by 5 bases and J by 0 bases, with 11 bases between them. CDR3 sequence: CASSAGTTTNEKLFF. DNA of the CDR3: TGTGCCAGCAGTGCGGGAACTACAACTAATGAAAAACTGTTTTTT.

The chain uses TRBV19 and TRBJ2-3; possible D gene TRBD2, 5 bases. With 1 base removed from V and 4 bases from J, the gap between germline ends came to 6 bases. CDR1 LNHDA and CDR2 SQIVND come from the germline V gene (reference sequence). The CDR3 extends over 13 amino acids. CDR3 coding DNA: TGTGCCAGTAGTATAGGGGGAGCAGATACGCAGTATTTT. It yields the protein CASSIGGADTQYF.

The V call is TRBV7-9, the J call TRBJ2-5, with unresolved D. V was clipped by 3 bases and J by 3 bases, with 2 bases between them. This CDR3 contains 11 residues. Germline lookup yields CDR1 SEHNR and CDR2 FQNEAQ (reference sequence). In DNA form, the CDR3 reads TGTGCCAGCAGCTTCAAAGAGACCCAGTACTTC. Translation: CASSFKETQYF.

This chain uses TRBV18 with TRBJ2-5; no definite D call. CDR1 and CDR2 (germline): KGHSH, LQKENI. The CDR3 loop spans 13 amino acids. The germline V and J ends were trimmed by 4 bases and 2 bases, with 8 bases remaining between them. The CDR3 loop is CASSLGEQETQYF. The CDR3 bases are TGTGCCAGCTCACTCGGAGAACAAGAGACCCAGTACTTC.

This clone was counted only a few times. The V gene is TRBV28, the J gene TRBJ1-1; maybe TRBD1 (6 bases). The CDR3 spans 13 residues. The V end was cut by 10 bases, the J end by 7 bases, with 19 bases between. The germline V gene encodes CDR1 MDHEN and CDR2 SYDVKM. The CDR3 protein is CATRAGEVSEAFF. The CDR3 DNA is TGTGCCACCAGGGCAGGGGAGGTGAGTGAAGCTTTCTTT. The full variable domain, completed using reference TRBV28 and TRBJ1-1, is DVKVTQSSRYLVKRTGEKVFLECVQDMDHENMFWYRQDPGLGLRLIYFSYDVKMKEKGDIPEGYSVSREKKERFSLILESASTNQTSMYLCATRAGEVSEAFFGQGTRLTVV.

This clone is a singleton in its sample. CDR3 in amino acids: CASTMREVGGYTF. CDR3 sequence (DNA): TGTGCCAGCACCATGCGGGAAGTGGGCGGCTACACCTTC. This chain joins TRBV19 and TRBJ1-2, with no clear D. The CDR3 runs 13 residues. Trimming stripped 9 bases from V and 8 bases from J, with 19 bases between. Germline CDR1 and CDR2: LNHDA and SQIVND (reference sequence).

The chain carries TRBV29-1 and TRBJ2-3, with 7 bases fitting TRBD1. Germline V lookup: CDR1 SQVTM, CDR2 ANQGSEA. J lost 4 bases, V lost 8 bases, and 12 bases had no gene match. The CDR3 contains 14 residues. CDR3 bases: TGCAGCCTCAAGACAGGGCGAGGTGCAGATACGCAGTATTTT. Amino acid sequence: CSLKTGRGADTQYF.

This sequence joins TRBV29-1 and TRBJ1-4; D is unclear. The germline gives CDR1 SQVTM, CDR2 ANQGSEA. V dropped 0 bases and J dropped 3 bases, with 14 bases sitting between them. The CDR3 length is 16 residues. CDR3 protein: CSVEDPQARANEKLFF. As DNA, the CDR3 is TGCAGCGTTGAAGATCCGCAGGCTAGGGCTAATGAAAAACTGTTTTTT.

As regards this clone: Different DNA sequences within this sample yield the same CDR3. The V and J genes are TRBV19 and TRBJ1-2, with D unresolved. Germline V lookup: CDR1 LNHDA, CDR2 SQIVND (reference sequence). Trimming removed 3 bases at V and 5 bases at J, with 10 bases between. CDR3 size: 13 residues. The CDR3 loop reads CASSIRTGYGYTF. CDR3 in DNA: TGTGCCAGTAGTATCCGGACGGGGTATGGCTACACCTTC. Combining the CDR3 with reference TRBV19 and TRBJ1-2 gives the whole variable domain DGGITQSPKYLFRKEGQNVTLSCEQNLNHDAMYWYRQDPGQGLRLIYYSQIVNDFQKGDIAEGYSVSREKKESFPLTVTSAQKNPTAFYLCASSIRTGYGYTFGSGTRLTVV.

The chain carries TRBV5-4 and TRBJ1-2; 11 bases are a match to TRBD1. This CDR3 is built from 15 residues. Germline CDR1 reads SGHNT; CDR2 reads YYREEE (reference sequence). V lost 4 bases to trimming and J lost 2 bases; unmatched junction nucleotides: 4. The CDR3: CASSLGTGGNYGYTF. The DNA of the CDR3 is TGTGCCAGCAGCCTCGGGACAGGGGGAAACTATGGCTACACCTTC.

V gene TRBV5-1 combines with J gene TRBJ2-3; the D gene is possibly TRBD2 (6 bases). The ends were cut back, 0 bases at V and 2 bases at J, with 7 bases in the middle. The CDR3 runs to 14 residues. From germline, CDR1 is SGHRS and CDR2 YFSETQ. Written as DNA, the CDR3 is TGCGCCAGCAGCTTGGGGGAGGACACAGATACGCAGTATTTT. It encodes CASSLGEDTDTQYF.

The chain uses TRBV7-9 and TRBJ2-5; TRBD1 might be the D (6 bases). Trimming took 2 bases from V and 5 from J, leaving 9 bases between them. This CDR3 has 13 residues. CDR1 SEHNR and CDR2 FQNEAQ come from the germline V gene (reference sequence). CDR3 nucleotide sequence: TGTGCCAGCAGCTTATCAGGGGTGGAGACCCAGTACTTC. Residues: CASSLSGVETQYF. Full variable domain (remainder filled in from reference TRBV7-9 and TRBJ2-5): DTGVSQNPRHKITKRGQNVTFRCDPISEHNRLYWYRQTLGQGPEFLTYFQNEAQLEKSRLLSDRFSAERPKGSFSTLEIQRTEQGDSAMYLCASSLSGVETQYFGPGTRLLVL.

The J gene is TRBJ1-2, the V gene TRBV7-6, with 7 bases identical to TRBD1. The CDR3 is 15 residues long. The germline CDR1 and CDR2 sequences are SGHVS and FNYEAQ. The V segment lost 5 bases and the J segment 8 bases; nucleotides outside the gene matches: 14. The CDR3 loop reads CASSADRQAWIGYTF. The CDR3 coding sequence is TGTGCCAGCAGCGCGGACAGGCAGGCGTGGATAGGCTACACCTTC.

The gene calls are TRBV5-1 and TRBJ2-7, with 8 nucleotides matching TRBD1. With V trimmed by 0 bases and J by 2 bases, 4 bases remained unmatched. CDR1 is SGHRS, CDR2 YFSETQ, per germline. This CDR3 has 15 amino acids. CDR3 loop: CASSLAGQGAYEQYF. CDR3 DNA sequence: TGCGCCAGCAGCTTGGCCGGACAGGGAGCCTACGAGCAGTACTTC.

J is TRBJ2-5 and V is TRBV18; D unresolved. The V end lost 2 bases, the J end lost 1 base, and 11 bases lay between the germline ends. Germline V gene lookup returns CDR1 KGHSH and CDR2 LQKENI. This CDR3 comprises 15 residues. CDR3 DNA sequence: TGTGCCAGCTCACCAGCCCAGATACCCCAAGAGACCCAGTACTTC. Translated: CASSPAQIPQETQYF.

V gene TRBV29-1 combines with J gene TRBJ2-5; no definite D call. The CDR3 has 13 residues. Germline lookup yields CDR1 SQVTM and CDR2 ANQGSEA. Trimming took 4 bases from V and 0 from J, leaving 9 bases between them. CDR3 in amino acids: CSVVKLNQETQYF. CDR3 DNA sequence: TGCAGCGTTGTGAAGCTTAACCAAGAGACCCAGTACTTC.

The count of this clone is one. The rearrangement links TRBV6-5 to TRBJ1-1; 7 bases agree with TRBD1. The CDR3 runs to 14 residues. Germline CDR1 and CDR2: MNHEY and SVGAGI. V dropped 6 bases and J dropped 2; count of bases not matched to a gene: 6. The CDR3 DNA follows: TGTGCCAGCAGGATGTACAGGGGAAACACTGAAGCTTTCTTT. Its protein product is CASRMYRGNTEAFF.

V is TRBV9 and J is TRBJ2-1; 11 bases fit TRBD2. Looked up from germline, CDR1 is SGDLS and CDR2 is YYNGEE. This CDR3 region has 19 residues. Trimming removed 0 bases from V and 3 bases from J; junction bases left unmatched: 11. CDR3 residues: CASSVGPLPTSGVYNEQFF. The CDR3, as DNA: TGTGCCAGCAGCGTAGGGCCCCTCCCGACTAGCGGGGTCTACAATGAGCAGTTCTTC. Complete variable domain (other parts from reference TRBV9 and TRBJ2-1): DSGVTQTPKHLITATGQRVTLRCSPRSGDLSVYWYQQSLDQGLQFLIQYYNGEERAKGNILERFSAQQFPDLHSELNLSSLELGDSALYFCASSVGPLPTSGVYNEQFFGPGTRLTVL.